The rows below give T cell receptor beta chains drawn from one sample of a study of cytomegalovirus exposure and HLA in healthy donors. TCRdb keeps only in-frame clones here, not all; method: immunoSEQ multiplex PCR. The sample includes 150,000 or so clones, around 9.7% seen only once; the top ten take under 2%. The sequencing sample was made of PBMCs. The receptors come from a middle-aged man in good health and CMV-seronegative. The CDR3 runs from the conserved cysteine through the conserved F or W. Fields, in order: J gene, D gene, V gene, clone size, CDR3 protein, CDR3 DNA. A D gene is named only where the DNA matches it firmly. Expanded clones get a size class; other rows say once, few or many, or leave the size out.

j_gene: TRBJ2-1; d_gene: .; v_gene: TRBV27; abundance: .; CDR3aa: CASSHYNEQFF; CDR3nt: TGTGCCAGCAGTCACTACAATGAGCAGTTCTTC
j_gene: TRBJ1-2; d_gene: TRBD1; v_gene: TRBV19; abundance: once; CDR3aa: CASSTGQRTNYGYTF; CDR3nt: TGTGCCAGTAGTACGGGACAGAGAACTAACTATGGCTACACCTTC
j_gene: TRBJ2-7; d_gene: .; v_gene: TRBV29-1; abundance: few; CDR3aa: CSVGQGDEQYF; CDR3nt: TGCAGCGTTGGGCAGGGTGACGAGCAGTACTTC
j_gene: TRBJ2-7; d_gene: .; v_gene: TRBV7-5; abundance: few; CDR3aa: CARSLAGRGTPLGEQYF; CDR3nt: TGTGCCAGAAGCTTAGCAGGTCGGGGGACTCCCCTTGGCGAGCAGTACTTC
j_gene: TRBJ1-5; d_gene: TRBD1; v_gene: TRBV2; abundance: .; CDR3aa: CASSKTGQGVDQPQHF; CDR3nt: TGTGCCAGCAGCAAGACTGGACAGGGGGTCGATCAGCCCCAGCATTTT
j_gene: TRBJ2-5; d_gene: TRBD2; v_gene: TRBV19; abundance: .; CDR3aa: CASSGTSGRWGETQYF; CDR3nt: TGTGCCAGTAGCGGGACTAGCGGGAGATGGGGAGAGACCCAGTACTTC
j_gene: TRBJ2-7; d_gene: .; v_gene: TRBV6-1; abundance: .; CDR3aa: CASSGLSGVLGEQYF; CDR3nt: TGTGCCAGCAGTGGACTTTCAGGGGTATTGGGGGAGCAGTACTTC
j_gene: TRBJ2-3; d_gene: .; v_gene: TRBV19; abundance: .; CDR3aa: CASSAPGGGTDTQYF; CDR3nt: TGTGCCAGTAGCGCCCCAGGAGGGGGCACAGATACGCAGTATTTT
j_gene: TRBJ1-5; d_gene: .; v_gene: TRBV2; abundance: few; CDR3aa: CASIGGRNQPQHF; CDR3nt: TGTGCCAGCATCGGGGGAAGGAATCAGCCCCAGCATTTT
j_gene: TRBJ1-2; d_gene: .; v_gene: TRBV19; abundance: few; CDR3aa: CASTLQGYNYGYPF; CDR3nt: TGTGCCAGTACCCTACAGGGATATAACTATGGCTACCCCTTC
j_gene: TRBJ2-7; d_gene: .; v_gene: TRBV28; abundance: .; CDR3aa: CATYEVSDEQYF; CDR3nt: TGTGCCACCTATGAAGTCAGCGACGAGCAGTACTTC
j_gene: TRBJ1-1; d_gene: TRBD1; v_gene: TRBV7-6; abundance: .; CDR3aa: CASSRQGHLTVNTEAFF; CDR3nt: TGTGCCAGCAGCAGACAGGGTCATTTAACGGTGAACACTGAAGCTTTCTTT
j_gene: TRBJ2-1; d_gene: TRBD2; v_gene: TRBV29-1; abundance: few; CDR3aa: CSVGTSGSAYNEQFF; CDR3nt: TGCAGCGTGGGGACTAGCGGGAGTGCATACAATGAGCAGTTCTTC
j_gene: TRBJ2-7; d_gene: TRBD2; v_gene: TRBV4-2; abundance: .; CDR3aa: CASSATAGGPREQYF; CDR3nt: TGTGCCAGCAGCGCAACAGCGGGAGGGCCTCGGGAGCAGTACTTC
j_gene: TRBJ2-7; d_gene: .; v_gene: TRBV6-1; abundance: .; CDR3aa: CASIGNNRDLYEQYF; CDR3nt: TGTGCCAGCATCGGTAACAACAGGGACCTCTACGAGCAGTACTTC
j_gene: TRBJ2-3; d_gene: TRBD2; v_gene: TRBV15; abundance: .; CDR3aa: CATSGGYTDTQYF; CDR3nt: TGTGCCACCTCGGGGGGTTACACAGATACGCAGTATTTT
j_gene: TRBJ2-1; d_gene: .; v_gene: TRBV2; abundance: few; CDR3aa: CASSGRDSYNEQFF; CDR3nt: TGTGCCAGCAGTGGACGAGACAGTTACAATGAGCAGTTCTTC
j_gene: TRBJ2-3; d_gene: TRBD2; v_gene: TRBV11-2; abundance: .; CDR3aa: CASSKGLAGGVADTQYF; CDR3nt: TGTGCCAGCAGCAAGGGACTAGCGGGGGGAGTGGCAGATACGCAGTATTTT
j_gene: TRBJ1-5; d_gene: .; v_gene: TRBV25-1; abundance: .; CDR3aa: CATGRNNQPQHF; CDR3nt: TGTGCCACCGGGAGGAACAATCAGCCCCAGCATTTT
j_gene: TRBJ2-7; d_gene: TRBD2; v_gene: TRBV29-1; abundance: few; CDR3aa: CSGIAGISYEQYF; CDR3nt: TGCAGCGGTATAGCGGGTATCTCCTACGAGCAGTACTTC
j_gene: TRBJ2-2; d_gene: .; v_gene: TRBV5-1; abundance: few; CDR3aa: CASSFPISQNTGELFF; CDR3nt: TGCGCCAGCAGCTTCCCAATAAGCCAGAACACCGGGGAGCTGTTTTTT
j_gene: TRBJ2-7; d_gene: TRBD1; v_gene: TRBV29-1; abundance: .; CDR3aa: CSVKGTGGHEQYF; CDR3nt: TGCAGCGTTAAGGGGACAGGGGGCCACGAGCAGTACTTC
j_gene: TRBJ1-5; d_gene: TRBD1; v_gene: TRBV18; abundance: few; CDR3aa: CASSPGQGNNQPQHF; CDR3nt: TGTGCCAGCTCACCCGGACAGGGTAACAATCAGCCCCAGCATTTT
j_gene: TRBJ1-1; d_gene: .; v_gene: TRBV6-1; abundance: few; CDR3aa: CASGLQGNTEAFF; CDR3nt: TGTGCCAGCGGCCTCCAGGGGAACACTGAAGCTTTCTTT
j_gene: TRBJ2-7; d_gene: TRBD2; v_gene: TRBV29-1; abundance: few; CDR3aa: CSVLGLAGGGTSYEQYF; CDR3nt: TGCAGCGTTTTGGGACTAGCGGGAGGGGGAACCTCCTACGAGCAGTACTTC
j_gene: TRBJ1-5; d_gene: .; v_gene: TRBV27; abundance: few; CDR3aa: CASSPRGQRNQPQHF; CDR3nt: TGTGCCAGCAGTCCTCGCGGACAGCGCAATCAGCCCCAGCATTTT
j_gene: TRBJ2-1; d_gene: .; v_gene: TRBV7-8; abundance: once; CDR3aa: CASSYLFGGPDNEQFF; CDR3nt: TGTGCCAGCAGCTACCTTTTCGGGGGGCCGGACAATGAGCAGTTCTTC
j_gene: TRBJ1-4; d_gene: .; v_gene: TRBV5-1; abundance: .; CDR3aa: CASSLYSSNEKLFF; CDR3nt: TGCGCCAGCAGCTTGTACAGTTCTAATGAAAAACTGTTTTTT
j_gene: TRBJ2-5; d_gene: TRBD1; v_gene: TRBV5-5; abundance: many; CDR3aa: CASSLGGGEETQYF; CDR3nt: TGTGCCAGCAGCTTGGGAGGGGGCGAAGAGACCCAGTACTTC
j_gene: TRBJ1-5; d_gene: TRBD1; v_gene: TRBV6-5; abundance: few; CDR3aa: CASSSDRDSRRQPQHF; CDR3nt: TGTGCCAGCAGTTCCGACCGGGACAGTCGGCGACAGCCCCAGCATTTT
j_gene: TRBJ2-7; d_gene: TRBD1; v_gene: TRBV18; abundance: few; CDR3aa: CASSPDRAYEQYF; CDR3nt: TGTGCCAGCTCACCGGACAGGGCCTACGAGCAGTACTTC
j_gene: TRBJ1-6; d_gene: TRBD1; v_gene: TRBV7-7; abundance: few; CDR3aa: CASSSPDRGIHDVSPLHF; CDR3nt: TGTGCTAGCAGCTCTCCGGACAGGGGAATTCATGATGTTTCACCCCTCCACTTT
j_gene: TRBJ1-1; d_gene: .; v_gene: TRBV6-5; abundance: .; CDR3aa: CASTITGGAEKAFF; CDR3nt: TGTGCCAGCACCATTACCGGAGGGGCGGAGAAAGCTTTCTTT